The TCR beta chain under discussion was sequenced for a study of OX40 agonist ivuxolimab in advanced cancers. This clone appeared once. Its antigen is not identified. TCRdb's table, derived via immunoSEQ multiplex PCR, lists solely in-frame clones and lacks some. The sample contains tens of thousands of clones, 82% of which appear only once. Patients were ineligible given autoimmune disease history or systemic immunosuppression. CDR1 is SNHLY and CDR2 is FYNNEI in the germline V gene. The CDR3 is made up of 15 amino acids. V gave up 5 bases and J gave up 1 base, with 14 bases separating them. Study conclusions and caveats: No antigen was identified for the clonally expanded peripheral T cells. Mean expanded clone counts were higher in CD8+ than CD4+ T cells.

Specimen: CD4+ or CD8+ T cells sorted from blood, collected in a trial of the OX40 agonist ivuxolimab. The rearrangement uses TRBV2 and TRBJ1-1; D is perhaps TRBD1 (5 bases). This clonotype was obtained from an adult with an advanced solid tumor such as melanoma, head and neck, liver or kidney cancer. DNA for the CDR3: TGTGCCAGCAGTAGTCAGGGAGCCCAGAACACTGAAGCTTTCTTT. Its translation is CASSSQGAQNTEAFF.